This T cell receptor (beta chain) was profiled in a study of vaccination effects on CD4 cells after COVID-19. Trimming removed 0 bases from V and 5 bases from J, with 14 bases in between. The V gene's germline CDR1 is SGDLS and CDR2 YYNGEE. This CDR3 has 16 amino acids. In the ViraFEST assay, antigen-specific CD4+ clonotypes were identified by expansion after peptide-pool stimulation. Once cultured for roughly nine days, the cells underwent separation to obtain CD4+ T cells. Testing of the vaccine recipients showed negative nucleocapsid antibodies and no prior SARS-CoV-2 infection. IL-2 medium was substituted for half the medium on days 3 and 7. This clone has just one count. Its specificity is not known. Findings of the study overall: Few convalescent patients were included, and no early post-infection timepoints were sampled. Cross-reactivity with common cold coronaviruses was shown by only 1 of 255 vaccine-induced clones in healthy vaccinees.

Using immunoSEQ multiplex PCR, the repertoire was profiled, and TCRdb retains in-frame clones only, with some absent. This sample yields approximately 23,000 clones, of which approximately 71% are seen a single time; approximately 12% belongs to the top ten. The sequences come from CD4+ T cells from PBMCs cultured with HCoV-OC43 spike peptides, collected before COVID-19 vaccination. Noted subset: HCoV-OC43 spike overlapping peptide pool stimulation. This receptor was obtained from a human donor who received a COVID-19 vaccine. The chain uses TRBV9 and TRBJ1-4; maybe TRBD1 (5 bases). CDR3 sequence reads: CASSVATGQTNEKLFF. As DNA, the CDR3 is TGTGCCAGCAGCGTAGCTACGGGGCAGACGAATGAAAAACTGTTTTTT.